The T cell receptor beta chain under discussion was sequenced for a study of T-cell reconstitution after alpha-beta-depleted transplantation in children. Regarding the study as a whole: The authors attributed T-cell counts and diversity one year after transplant mostly to newly produced T cells. Several patients had high TCRbeta diversity at day 60; it came from surviving recipient T cells and thymic progenitors. Reportedly, only several hundred clones from non-depleted graft cells drove alpha-beta T-cell counts at about two months.

Note on this clonotype: Its antigen is not identified.

Researchers prepared the TCRbeta library using unique molecular identifiers, the study reports. TCRdb re-called the PCR reads through MiXCR, storing one row per CDR3 protein. The table records about a million distinct CDR3 sequences, roughly 31% of them present only once. The CDR3 sequence is 15 residues long. Germline CDR1 and CDR2: MGHRA and YSYEKL. Trimming cost V 0 bases and J 2 bases; bases outside gene matches: 2. The sequences come from PBMCs, mostly from graft donor cells, collected 360 days after TCRalphabeta/CD19-depleted stem cell transplant. The chain is built from TRBV4-1 and TRBJ2-3; 7 positions match TRBD2. The receptor's source is a boy under two years old who had a stem cell transplant for SCID, so the T cells may come from the graft donor. The CDR3 region has the DNA TGCGCCAGCAGCCAAGACGGGAGGTTCACAGATACGCAGTATTTT. Translating it yields CASSQDGRFTDTQYF.